Below, one T cell receptor beta chain is given with its context. Its antigen target is currently unknown. No much larger clone is present one base from it, and per-base qualities are unavailable. One collaborating source in Seattle enrolled patients while the patients were actively infected and followed the patients over time throughout the course of disease. The collaborating institutions used their own protocols to collect whole blood in K2EDTA tubes. For TCRbeta analysis, collaborator samples were shipped as frozen whole blood, as isolated PBMCs, or as DNA extracted from either sample type. TCRbeta CDR3 regions were amplified from genomic DNA using the immunoSEQ Assay, a bias-controlled multiplex PCR. From the authors' description of their analysis: Within the assay, amplification of reference gene primers was used to estimate how many nucleated cells each sample contained. To quantify the absolute abundance of each unique TCRbeta CDR3 rearrangement, sequence reads were collapsed and filtered. For each sample, productive Simpson clonality was calculated as the square root of Simpson's diversity index over productive rearrangements. Held by TCRdb, this immuneACCESS table contains in-frame sequences only and omits some clones. Under half of the omission traces to an unresolved V gene where checked; the cause of the rest is unknown. That table is the source of V, J and clone size, and D and trimming were worked out from the DNA. For this sample the table gives about 200,000 clones, of which about 82% were detected only once. The ten top clones hold about 0.91% of the sample.

This record belongs to a study of blood T cell repertoires in COVID-19 (TCRdb year 2020). Broadly, across the study: Samples covering the acute and convalescent phases of COVID-19 were provided by collaborators in the United States, Italy and Spain. A freely available public database, intended as a resource for researchers studying the immune response to SARS-CoV-2, is where the repertoires were released. Deeply sampled blood TCRbeta repertoires from subjects exposed to, actively infected with, or recovered from COVID-19 were included in the dataset. The material from the prospective study consisted of cDNA or gDNA derived from T cells, B-cell-depleted T cells, or PBMCs. The samples were drawn from two sources: the first 160 participants of the ongoing ImmuneRACE study, and 1,254 subjects contributed by 6 global collaborators. A de-identified subject ID, COVID-19 status, age in years and sex were almost always included in the sample metadata. Where HLA class I and class II types were available, the types were taken from metadata supplied by the sample provider, not from assay-based typing.

Study-wide findings and limitations: Clinical and demographic metadata were provided uncurated, with the amount varying by source and participant.

The sequence was collected from a man aged 60 to 75 with COVID-19, enrolled during active disease. The sequenced material came from peripheral blood.

CDR3 loop: CASSYSRDLPNNEQFF. The bases read TGTGCCAGCAGTTACTCGAGGGACTTGCCTAACAATGAGCAGTTCTTC. The chain employs TRBV6-8 and TRBJ2-1; the best D guess is TRBD2, with 6 bases matching. V is pared back by 0 bases and J by 5 bases, with 14 bases lying between the germline termini. Spanning cysteine to phenylalanine, the CDR3 consists of 16 amino acids. Kept here is only the CDR3 DNA, which spans 48 bases and is read in frame from base 1. CDR1 and CDR2 are read off the germline V gene as MNHGY and SAAAGT.